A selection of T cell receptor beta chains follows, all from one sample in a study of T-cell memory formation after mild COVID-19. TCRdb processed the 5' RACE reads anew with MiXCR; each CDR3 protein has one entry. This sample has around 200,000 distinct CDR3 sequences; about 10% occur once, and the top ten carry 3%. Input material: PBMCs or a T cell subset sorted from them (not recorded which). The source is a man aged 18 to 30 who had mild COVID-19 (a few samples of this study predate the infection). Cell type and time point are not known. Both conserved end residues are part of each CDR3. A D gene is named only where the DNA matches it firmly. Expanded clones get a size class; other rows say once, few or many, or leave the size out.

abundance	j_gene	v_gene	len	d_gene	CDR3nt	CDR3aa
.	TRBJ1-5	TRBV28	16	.	TGTGCCAGCAGTTTAGTGGCCAGTCTTAGCAATCAGCCCCAGCATTTT	CASSLVASLSNQPQHF
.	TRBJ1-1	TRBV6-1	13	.	TGTGCCAGCAGTCACCAGGGGAACACTGAAGCTTTCTTT	CASSHQGNTEAFF
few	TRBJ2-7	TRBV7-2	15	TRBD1	TGTGCCAGCAGCTTAGCCGGGACAGGGGGCGACGAGCAGTACTTC	CASSLAGTGGDEQYF
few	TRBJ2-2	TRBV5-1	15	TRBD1	TGCGCCAGCAGCTTGGGGACAGGGATCACCGGGGAGCTGTTTTTT	CASSLGTGITGELFF
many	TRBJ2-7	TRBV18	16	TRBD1	TGTGCCAGCTCACCTTCCGGACAGGGGTACTACTACGAGCAGTACTTC	CASSPSGQGYYYEQYF
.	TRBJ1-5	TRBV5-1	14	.	TGCGCCAGCAGCTTTTCCGGGGGTGCTCAGCCCCAGCATTTT	CASSFSGGAQPQHF
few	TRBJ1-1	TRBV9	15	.	TGTGCCAGCAGCGTAGGATCTTCCTCCGGATCTTCAGCTTTCTTT	CASSVGSSSGSSAFF
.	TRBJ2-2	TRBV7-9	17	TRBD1	TGTGCCAGCAGCAACTACAGGGGGCAATGGAACACCGGGGAGCTGTTTTTT	CASSNYRGQWNTGELFF
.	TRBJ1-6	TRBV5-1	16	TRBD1	TGCGCCAGCAGCTTGGAAGGACAGGGGGCGCGTTCACCCCTCCACTTT	CASSLEGQGARSPLHF
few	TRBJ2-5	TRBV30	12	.	TGTGCCTGGAAGGGGGGACAAGAGACCCAGTACTTC	CAWKGGQETQYF
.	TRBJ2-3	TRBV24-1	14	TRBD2	TGTGCCACCAGTCAGAGCGGGGGAGGAGATACGCAGTATTTT	CATSQSGGGDTQYF
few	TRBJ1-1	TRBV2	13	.	TGTGCCAGCACGGAGGGGCCGAACACTGAAGCTTTCTTT	CASTEGPNTEAFF
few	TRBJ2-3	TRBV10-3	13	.	TGTGCCACCTCGGGCAGGGGAACAGATACGCAGTATTTT	CATSGRGTDTQYF
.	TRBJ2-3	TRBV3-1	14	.	TGTGCCAGCAGCCAAGCGGTCCCGGCAGATACGCAGTATTTT	CASSQAVPADTQYF